Shown below are 21 T cell receptor beta chains from a single sample sequenced in a study of blood T cell repertoires in COVID-19. Libraries were prepared by immunoSEQ multiplex PCR; TCRdb keeps only in-frame clonotypes and omits some of them. The data show roughly 230,000 clones, with 84% seen just once and roughly 10% held by the top ten. Sequenced material: peripheral blood. The origin of the receptors is a woman aged 80 or over with COVID-19, enrolled during active disease.

The rearrangement links TRBV7-2 to TRBJ2-7; 7 bases match TRBD1. J lost 2 bases, V lost 6 bases, and 7 bases had no gene match. The CDR3 length is 14 residues. CDR1 and CDR2 (germline): SGHTA, FQGNSA. The CDR3 protein is CASRKAGTAYEQYF. The CDR3 DNA is TGTGCCAGCAGAAAAGCCGGGACAGCCTACGAGCAGTACTTC.

CDR3 DNA: TGTGCCAGCAGGTCGGGTCAGGGACACTGGGAGCAGTTCTTC. Protein product: CASRSGQGHWEQFF. The chain uses TRBV2 and TRBJ2-1; a weak D match, TRBD1 (6 bases). Trimming removed 6 bases at V and 10 bases at J, with 19 bases between. This CDR3 has 14 amino acids. Germline loops: CDR1 SNHLY, CDR2 FYNNEI.

The gene calls are TRBV19 and TRBJ2-1; perhaps TRBD1 as D (6 bases). V gave up 1 base and J gave up 3 bases, with 13 bases separating them. CDR3 length equals 16 residues. Germline V gives CDR1 LNHDA, CDR2 SQIVND (reference sequence). Written as DNA, the CDR3 is TGTGCCAGTAGTATAGGTCAGGGGTCCAGCTACAATGAGCAGTTCTTC. It codes for CASSIGQGSSYNEQFF.

The rearrangement links TRBV5-1 to TRBJ2-1; D call uncertain. The length of the CDR3 is 14 residues. The germline V gene has CDR1 SGHRS and CDR2 YFSETQ. The V end lost 1 base, the J end lost 1 base, and 6 bases lay between the germline ends. The CDR3 spells CASSLQQSYNEQFF. CDR3 nucleotide sequence: TGCGCCAGCAGCTTGCAACAGTCCTACAATGAGCAGTTCTTC.

The chain uses TRBV30 and TRBJ2-7; maybe TRBD2 (7 bases). Germline CDR1 and CDR2: GTSNPN and SVGIG (reference sequence). The V gene lost 6 bases and the J gene lost 9 bases, with 18 bases spanning the gap. The CDR3 totals 12 residues. CDR3 sequence reads: CACQTPGGPQYF. In DNA, the CDR3 is TGTGCCTGTCAGACTCCGGGGGGCCCGCAGTACTTC.

This chain links TRBV7-6 with TRBJ2-2, with D unresolved. The V end was cut by 2 bases, the J end by 0 bases, with 25 bases between. Germline V gene sequence: CDR1 SGHVS, CDR2 FNYEAQ. The CDR3 is made up of 21 amino acids. CDR3 sequence: CASSLLPGSPGSVTNTGELFF. The CDR3 DNA reads TGTGCCAGCAGCTTATTGCCCGGGTCACCCGGTTCCGTAACGAACACCGGGGAGCTGTTTTTT.

This chain links TRBV3-1 (or the pseudogene TRBV3-2) with TRBJ2-1; possibly TRBD1 for D (6 bases). Germline CDR1 and CDR2: LGHDT and YNNKEL (reference sequence). The CDR3 spans 15 residues. V was clipped by 0 bases and J by 1 base, with 7 bases between them. The CDR3 DNA is TGTGCCAGCAGCCAAGAGAGGGGGTCCTACAATGAGCAGTTCTTC. As protein: CASSQERGSYNEQFF.

This chain links TRBV6-5 with TRBJ1-2, with no clear D. With 7 bases removed from V and 2 bases from J, the gap between germline ends came to 11 bases. CDR3 length equals 13 residues. Per the germline V gene, CDR1 is MNHEY and CDR2 is SVGAGI. The DNA of the CDR3 is TGTGCCAGCATCGCGAGGCGGAACTATGGCTACACCTTC. Translating gives CASIARRNYGYTF.

The V call is TRBV7-2, the J call TRBJ2-4, with 11 bases identical to TRBD2. Germline lookup yields CDR1 SGHTA and CDR2 FQGNSA. Trimming at V came to 1 base and at J to 0 bases, leaving 8 bases not matched to a gene. There are 19 residues in the CDR3. CDR3 loop: CASSLGLAGGLLAKNIQYF. The DNA of the CDR3 is TGTGCCAGCAGCTTAGGCCTAGCGGGGGGCCTCCTAGCCAAAAACATTCAGTACTTC.

The chain couples TRBV28 to TRBJ2-3, with 9 bases fitting TRBD1. The trim removed 5 bases at V and 8 bases at J, leaving 11 bases unmatched. Germline lookup yields CDR1 MDHEN and CDR2 SYDVKM. The CDR3 contains 15 residues. The CDR3, as DNA: TGTGCCAGCAGTCTCCGGGACAGGGTTCTGGTTACGCAGTATTTT. Residues: CASSLRDRVLVTQYF.

This clone was counted only a few times. V gene TRBV1 combines with J gene TRBJ1-6; the table's D call TRBD1 went unverified against the DNA. TRBV1 is a pseudogene locus. CDR3 length equals 16 residues. The CDR3 reads CTSSQDPAGPNSPLHF. CDR3 coding DNA: TGCACCAGCAGCCAAGATCCGGCAGGGCCCAATTCACCCCTCCACTTT.

The chain links TRBV9 to TRBJ2-2, with a weak D call TRBD2 (6 bases). V lost 0 bases to trimming and J lost 0 bases, with 18 bases between them. Germline assignment: CDR1 SGDLS and CDR2 YYNGEE. The CDR3 is 19 amino acids. This CDR3 is CASSVEEGRIPANTGELFF. The CDR3 DNA follows: TGTGCCAGCAGCGTAGAGGAGGGTCGAATTCCCGCGAACACCGGGGAGCTGTTTTTT.

In this sample, this clone turned up once. The J gene is TRBJ1-6, the V gene TRBV6-6, with D hard to call. V lost 0 bases, J lost 7 bases, and 7 bases lay in between. Germline lookup yields CDR1 MNHNY and CDR2 SVGAGI (reference sequence). The CDR3 loop spans 14 amino acids. The CDR3 DNA reads as TGTGCCAGCAGTTACTCCGTCAGAAATTCACCCCTCCACTTT. This codes for CASSYSVRNSPLHF.

The chain combines TRBV20-1 with TRBJ2-1; perhaps TRBD2 as D (6 bases). Trimming removed 3 bases at V and 0 bases at J, with 15 bases between. The CDR3 loop spans 16 amino acids. From germline, CDR1 is DFQATT and CDR2 SNEGSKA (reference sequence). CDR3 in amino acids: CSASRLVGSSYNEQFF. The CDR3 coding sequence is TGCAGTGCTAGTAGACTAGTTGGTTCCTCCTACAATGAGCAGTTCTTC.

In this sample, this clone turned up once. This chain joins TRBV2 and TRBJ2-3; TRBD2 might be the D (6 bases). V lost 3 bases and J lost 1, with 20 bases in between. The CDR3 is 18 residues long. Germline CDR1 is SNHLY and CDR2 is FYNNEI. CDR3 loop: CASSDGLGWWGGTDTQYF. CDR3 sequence (DNA): TGTGCCAGCAGTGATGGTTTGGGATGGTGGGGGGGCACAGATACGCAGTATTTT.

CDR3 nucleotide sequence: TGCAGCGTTGAAGAAACCAGGAACACTGAAGCTTTCTTT. It encodes CSVEETRNTEAFF. This chain joins TRBV29-1 and TRBJ1-1, with D hard to call. The germline V gene encodes CDR1 SQVTM and CDR2 ANQGSEA. The V gene lost 0 bases and the J gene lost 1 base, with 6 bases spanning the gap. The CDR3 runs 13 residues.

The rearrangement joins TRBV11-2 to TRBJ2-3, with TRBD2 matching over 7 bases. Germline assignment: CDR1 SGHAT and CDR2 FQNNGV. V lost 5 bases, J lost 5 bases, and 4 bases stayed unmatched. This CDR3 region has 13 residues. The CDR3 protein is CASSPGGRDTQYF. The CDR3 region has the DNA TGTGCCAGCAGCCCGGGAGGACGAGATACGCAGTATTTT.

CDR3 nucleotide sequence: TGTGCCACCAGTGATTTGCGATCAGGGCAAGAGACCCAGTACTTC. This gives the protein CATSDLRSGQETQYF. The chain carries TRBV24-1 and TRBJ2-5, with D perhaps matching TRBD1 (5 bases). Germline CDR1 is KGHDR and CDR2 is SFDVKD. The CDR3 has 15 amino acids. Trimming removed 0 bases at V and 2 bases at J, with 9 bases between.

The chain couples TRBV25-1 to TRBJ1-1, with TRBD1 matching over 9 bases. Germline lookup yields CDR1 MGHDK and CDR2 SYGVNS. The J segment lost 1 base and the V segment lost 2 bases, leaving 2 bases of the junction unmatched. The CDR3 consists of 15 residues. As DNA, the CDR3 is TGTGCCAGCAGTGAACCGGGACAGGGGAACACTGAAGCTTTCTTT. Its translation: CASSEPGQGNTEAFF. Supplemented by reference TRBV25-1 and TRBJ1-1, the full variable domain reads EADIYQTPRYLVIGTGKKITLECSQTMGHDKMYWYQQDPGMELHLIHYSYGVNSTEKGDLSSESTVSRIRTEHFPLTLESARPSHTSQYLCASSEPGQGNTEAFFGQGTRLTVV.

The CDR3 spells CASSIQTSGGQETQYF. The CDR3 bases are TGTGCCAGTAGTATACAAACTAGCGGGGGCCAAGAGACCCAGTACTTC. The J gene is TRBJ2-5, the V gene TRBV19; TRBD2 matches 11 bases. Germline CDR1 reads LNHDA; CDR2 reads SQIVND (reference sequence). With 2 bases clipped from V and 1 base from J, the junction kept 3 bases outside the gene matches. CDR3 length: 16 amino acids.

This clone was counted once. J is TRBJ2-7 and V is TRBV5-1; tentative D call: TRBD1 (5 bases). The CDR3 length is 14 residues. Germline V gives CDR1 SGHRS, CDR2 YFSETQ. The V end lost 0 bases, the J end lost 4 bases, and 11 bases lay between the germline ends. CDR3 region: CASSLVQGRYEQYF. CDR3 nucleotide sequence: TGCGCCAGCAGCTTGGTGCAGGGAAGGTACGAGCAGTACTTC.